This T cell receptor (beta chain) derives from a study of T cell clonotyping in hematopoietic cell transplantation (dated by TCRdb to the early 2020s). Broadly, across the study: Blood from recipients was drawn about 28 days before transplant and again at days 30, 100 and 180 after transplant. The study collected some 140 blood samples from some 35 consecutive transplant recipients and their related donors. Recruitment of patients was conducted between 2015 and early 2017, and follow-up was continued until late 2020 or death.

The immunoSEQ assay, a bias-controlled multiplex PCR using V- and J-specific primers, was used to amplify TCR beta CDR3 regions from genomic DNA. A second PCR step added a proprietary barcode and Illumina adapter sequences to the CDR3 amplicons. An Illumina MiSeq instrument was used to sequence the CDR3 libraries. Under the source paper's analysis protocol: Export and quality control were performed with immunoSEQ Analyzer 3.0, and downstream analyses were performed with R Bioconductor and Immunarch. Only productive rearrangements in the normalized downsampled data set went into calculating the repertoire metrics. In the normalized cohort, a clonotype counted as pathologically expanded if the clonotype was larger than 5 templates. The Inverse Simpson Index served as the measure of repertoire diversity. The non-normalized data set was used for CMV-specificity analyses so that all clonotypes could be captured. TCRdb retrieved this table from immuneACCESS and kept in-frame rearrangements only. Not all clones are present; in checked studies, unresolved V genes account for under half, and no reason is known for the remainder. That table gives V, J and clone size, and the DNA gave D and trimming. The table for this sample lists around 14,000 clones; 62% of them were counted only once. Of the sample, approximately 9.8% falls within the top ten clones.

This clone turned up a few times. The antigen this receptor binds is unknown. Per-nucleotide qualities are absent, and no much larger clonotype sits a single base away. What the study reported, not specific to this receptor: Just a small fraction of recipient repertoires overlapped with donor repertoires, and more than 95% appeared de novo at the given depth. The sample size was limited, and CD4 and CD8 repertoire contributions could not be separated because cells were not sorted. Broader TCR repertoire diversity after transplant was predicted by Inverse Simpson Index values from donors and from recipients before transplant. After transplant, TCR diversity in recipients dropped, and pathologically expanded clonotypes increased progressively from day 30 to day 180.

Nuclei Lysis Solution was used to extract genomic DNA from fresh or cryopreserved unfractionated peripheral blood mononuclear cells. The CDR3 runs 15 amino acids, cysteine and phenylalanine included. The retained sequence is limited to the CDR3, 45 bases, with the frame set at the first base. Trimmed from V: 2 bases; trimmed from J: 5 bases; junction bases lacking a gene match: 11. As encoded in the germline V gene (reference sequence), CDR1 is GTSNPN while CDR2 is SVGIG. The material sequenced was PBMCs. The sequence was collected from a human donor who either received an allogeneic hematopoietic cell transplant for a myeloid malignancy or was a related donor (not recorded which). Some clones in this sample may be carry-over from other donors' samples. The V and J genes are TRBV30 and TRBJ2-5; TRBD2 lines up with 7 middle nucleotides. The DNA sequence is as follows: TGTGCCTGGAGTCGGATGGCGGGAGTAGGGGAGACCCAGTACTTC. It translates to CAWSRMAGVGETQYF.